This T cell receptor (beta chain) derives from a study of beta chain features in type 1 diabetes. Notes on the study in general: Type 1 diabetes patients had TCRB CDR3s that were shorter (moderately but significantly so) in all four CD4+ subsets.

This clone appeared a few times. The antigen remains unidentified. Germline lookup yields CDR1 SGHRS and CDR2 YFSETQ. Trimming left V 7 bases short and J 6 bases short, with 20 bases between. CDR3 length: 14 amino acids. The whole isolated RNA underwent reverse transcription, so sequencing captured expressed TCRB transcripts. Using immunoSEQ multiplex PCR, the repertoire was profiled, and TCRdb retains in-frame clones only, with some absent. The table has some 240,000 clones, under 20% seen once. The clonotype comes from a man in his thirties or forties with type 1 diabetes. What was sequenced was naive CD4+ T cells from blood. The rearrangement uses TRBV5-1 and TRBJ2-7; D may be TRBD1 (6 bases). This CDR3 reads CASSTQGTSGEQYF. CDR3 coding DNA: TGCGCCAGCTCAACACAGGGCACCAGCGGCGAGCAGTACTTC.